These T cell receptor beta chains were read from a single sample in a study of T cells in Graves' hyperthyroidism and ophthalmopathy. TCRdb fed the multiplex PCR reads into MiXCR, producing one record per CDR3 protein. The data contain under 400,000 distinct CDR3 sequences, approximately 13% of them seen just once; the ten biggest clones take up roughly 8.3%. The sample consisted of blood. Every receptor here comes from a woman aged 18-35 years with Graves' hyperthyroidism. The CDR3 runs from the conserved cysteine through the conserved F or W. Fields, in order: CDR3 DNA, CDR3 protein, CDR3 length, clone size, D gene, J gene, V gene. A D gene is named only where the DNA matches it firmly. Part of the rows lack a size; the others show once, few, many or a class for expanded clones.

CDR3nt: TGTGCCAGCAGCGTCGGGAGCCGTCCTGGGCAGTTCTTC; CDR3aa: CASSVGSRPGQFF; len: 13; abundance: NA; d_gene: NA; j_gene: TRBJ2-1; v_gene: TRBV9
CDR3nt: TGCAGTGCTAGAGATCGGTTGCGACAGCCTAACAATGAGCAGTTCTTC; CDR3aa: CSARDRLRQPNNEQFF; len: 16; abundance: many; d_gene: NA; j_gene: TRBJ2-1; v_gene: TRBV20-1
CDR3nt: TGCAGCGTCACGGGGGGGCTCGGGGCCAACGTCCTGACTTTC; CDR3aa: CSVTGGLGANVLTF; len: 14; abundance: NA; d_gene: TRBD2; j_gene: TRBJ2-6; v_gene: TRBV29-1
CDR3nt: TGTGCCATCAGTGACAGCAGGGGAGGGCTCACAGATACGCAGTATTTT; CDR3aa: CAISDSRGGLTDTQYF; len: 16; abundance: many; d_gene: NA; j_gene: TRBJ2-3; v_gene: TRBV10-3
CDR3nt: TGTGCCTGGGAGGGGGGTTTCGGCCCAGATACGCAGTATTTT; CDR3aa: CAWEGGFGPDTQYF; len: 14; abundance: many; d_gene: NA; j_gene: TRBJ2-3; v_gene: TRBV30
CDR3nt: TGTGCCAGCAGTTCCCGACAGGGAGACAATCAGCCCCAGCATTTT; CDR3aa: CASSSRQGDNQPQHF; len: 15; abundance: many; d_gene: TRBD1; j_gene: TRBJ1-5; v_gene: TRBV12-3/TRBV12-4
CDR3nt: TGCAGTGCCCCAGGACGGCGCACAGATACGCAGTATTTT; CDR3aa: CSAPGRRTDTQYF; len: 13; abundance: few; d_gene: NA; j_gene: TRBJ2-3; v_gene: TRBV20-1
CDR3nt: TGTGCCAGCTCACCAATGGGACTAGCGGGAGGCTCCTACAATGAGCAGTTCTTC; CDR3aa: CASSPMGLAGGSYNEQFF; len: 18; abundance: many; d_gene: TRBD2; j_gene: TRBJ2-1; v_gene: TRBV18
CDR3nt: TGTGCCAGCAATCCTATCTTCGCGGGAGGAGGAGAGACCCAGTACTTC; CDR3aa: CASNPIFAGGGETQYF; len: 16; abundance: many; d_gene: TRBD2; j_gene: TRBJ2-5; v_gene: TRBV27
CDR3nt: TGCGCCAGCAGCTTGGCAGTCCCCGGCAGGGGGCGGCTTGGCACCTTC; CDR3aa: CASSLAVPGRGRLGTF; len: 16; abundance: NA; d_gene: TRBD1; j_gene: TRBJ1-2; v_gene: TRBV5-1
CDR3nt: TGTGCCTGGAGCGAGGACAGGGGTGGTAAGCAGTACTTC; CDR3aa: CAWSEDRGGKQYF; len: 13; abundance: many; d_gene: TRBD1; j_gene: TRBJ2-7; v_gene: TRBV30
CDR3nt: TGTGCCAGCAGCCCGGGACAGGGTTTCGGCTACACCTTC; CDR3aa: CASSPGQGFGYTF; len: 13; abundance: many; d_gene: TRBD1; j_gene: TRBJ1-2; v_gene: TRBV3-1
CDR3nt: TGTGCCAGCAGTTACTCAGGAAGAGCTCCAGATACGCAGTATTTT; CDR3aa: CASSYSGRAPDTQYF; len: 15; abundance: few; d_gene: NA; j_gene: TRBJ2-3; v_gene: TRBV6-2/TRBV6-3
CDR3nt: TGCGCCAGCACCAAAGGGGGGGGGGACAGGCTCACAGATACGCAGTATTTT; CDR3aa: CASTKGGGDRLTDTQYF; len: 17; abundance: NA; d_gene: NA; j_gene: TRBJ2-3; v_gene: TRBV4-1
CDR3nt: TGTGCCAGCAGCGCCGGGACTAGCCGCCCGGAGACCCAGTACTTC; CDR3aa: CASSAGTSRPETQYF; len: 15; abundance: many; d_gene: TRBD2; j_gene: TRBJ2-5; v_gene: TRBV9
CDR3nt: TGTGCCACCAGTGAAAGTCCCACAGATACGCAGTATTTT; CDR3aa: CATSESPTDTQYF; len: 13; abundance: many; d_gene: NA; j_gene: TRBJ2-3; v_gene: TRBV24-1
CDR3nt: TGTGCCAGCAGTCGAAGACAGGGGGCGAGCAAAAACATTCAGTACTTC; CDR3aa: CASSRRQGASKNIQYF; len: 16; abundance: many; d_gene: TRBD1; j_gene: TRBJ2-4; v_gene: TRBV28
CDR3nt: TGCGCCAGCAGGCCCCACGATGGCACAGATACGCAGTATTTT; CDR3aa: CASRPHDGTDTQYF; len: 14; abundance: many; d_gene: NA; j_gene: TRBJ2-3; v_gene: TRBV5-1
CDR3nt: TGTGCCAGCGGACGGTCGGAGACCCAGTACTTC; CDR3aa: CASGRSETQYF; len: 11; abundance: few; d_gene: NA; j_gene: TRBJ2-5; v_gene: TRBV25-1
CDR3nt: TGTGCCAGCAGCGTAGAGCCAGGGGCTGTGGAGCAGTACTTC; CDR3aa: CASSVEPGAVEQYF; len: 14; abundance: few; d_gene: NA; j_gene: TRBJ2-7; v_gene: TRBV9
CDR3nt: TGCAGCGTCGGAACCCGGGACGGCTTTAGGGAGACCCAGTACTTC; CDR3aa: CSVGTRDGFRETQYF; len: 15; abundance: many; d_gene: NA; j_gene: TRBJ2-5; v_gene: TRBV29-1
CDR3nt: TGCGCCAGCAGCTTGGTGGTAGGGGAGGATTCACCCCTCCACTTT; CDR3aa: CASSLVVGEDSPLHF; len: 15; abundance: NA; d_gene: NA; j_gene: TRBJ1-6; v_gene: TRBV5-1
CDR3nt: TGCGCCAGCAGCCCGGGACAGAGTAGCAATCAGCCCCAGCATTTT; CDR3aa: CASSPGQSSNQPQHF; len: 15; abundance: many; d_gene: TRBD1; j_gene: TRBJ1-5; v_gene: TRBV5-1
CDR3nt: TGTGCCAGTAGTATTTGGGGGGCCCATCGGACCGGGGAGCTGTTTTTT; CDR3aa: CASSIWGAHRTGELFF; len: 16; abundance: NA; d_gene: NA; j_gene: TRBJ2-2; v_gene: TRBV19
CDR3nt: TGTGCCAGTGAAGACGGACAGGGTAGAACAGATACGCAGTATTTT; CDR3aa: CASEDGQGRTDTQYF; len: 15; abundance: many; d_gene: TRBD1; j_gene: TRBJ2-3; v_gene: TRBV19
CDR3nt: TGCAGCGTTGAGGGACAGCTTTACAATGAGCAGTTCTTC; CDR3aa: CSVEGQLYNEQFF; len: 13; abundance: many; d_gene: TRBD1; j_gene: TRBJ2-1; v_gene: TRBV29-1
CDR3nt: TGTGCCAGCACCTCCGGACTAGCGGGAGATAACGAGCAGTACTTC; CDR3aa: CASTSGLAGDNEQYF; len: 15; abundance: many; d_gene: TRBD2; j_gene: TRBJ2-7; v_gene: TRBV27
CDR3nt: TGTGCCAGCAACGGCCAGTTTGCTGAAAAACTGTTTTTT; CDR3aa: CASNGQFAEKLFF; len: 13; abundance: many; d_gene: NA; j_gene: TRBJ1-4; v_gene: TRBV2
CDR3nt: TGTGCCGGTACCGGAGGACCTAAGCAGTTCTTC; CDR3aa: CAGTGGPKQFF; len: 11; abundance: NA; d_gene: NA; j_gene: TRBJ2-1; v_gene: TRBV19
CDR3nt: TGTGCCAGTAGAAAAATGGGCTATGGCTACACCTTC; CDR3aa: CASRKMGYGYTF; len: 12; abundance: few; d_gene: NA; j_gene: TRBJ1-2; v_gene: TRBV19
CDR3nt: TGTGCCAGCAGTGATGTGACGGCGAACACTGAAGCTTTCTTT; CDR3aa: CASSDVTANTEAFF; len: 14; abundance: many; d_gene: NA; j_gene: TRBJ1-1; v_gene: TRBV2
CDR3nt: TGCAGTGCCCCCATGACCTACAATGAGCAGTTCTTC; CDR3aa: CSAPMTYNEQFF; len: 12; abundance: NA; d_gene: NA; j_gene: TRBJ2-1; v_gene: TRBV20-1
CDR3nt: TGTGCCAGCAGGGGGGGGGGGACTGGAAACACCATATATTTT; CDR3aa: CASRGGGTGNTIYF; len: 14; abundance: NA; d_gene: NA; j_gene: TRBJ1-3; v_gene: TRBV6-1
CDR3nt: TGTGCCAGCACCGAACAGGGGAGGTCACCCCTCCACTTT; CDR3aa: CASTEQGRSPLHF; len: 13; abundance: many; d_gene: TRBD1; j_gene: TRBJ1-6; v_gene: TRBV6-1
CDR3nt: TGCGCCAGCCGCCCGGGACATACCTACGAGCAGTATTTC; CDR3aa: CASRPGHTYEQYF; len: 13; abundance: NA; d_gene: NA; j_gene: TRBJ2-7; v_gene: TRBV5-1
CDR3nt: TGTGCCAGCACCGGGAACGGAGCCTACGAGCAGTACTTC; CDR3aa: CASTGNGAYEQYF; len: 13; abundance: many; d_gene: NA; j_gene: TRBJ2-7; v_gene: TRBV2
CDR3nt: TGCGCCAGCAGCCAAGAATCAGCCGGAGTCACCGAGCAGTACTTC; CDR3aa: CASSQESAGVTEQYF; len: 15; abundance: NA; d_gene: NA; j_gene: TRBJ2-7; v_gene: TRBV4-1
CDR3nt: TGTGCCAGCAGCTTGGAGAGCGGGAGGGAAAATGAGCAGTTCTTC; CDR3aa: CASSLESGRENEQFF; len: 15; abundance: many; d_gene: TRBD2; j_gene: TRBJ2-1; v_gene: TRBV7-3
CDR3nt: TGTGCCAGCAGTTTCCCCCACTATCGAGTTACCGGGGAGCTGTTTTTT; CDR3aa: CASSFPHYRVTGELFF; len: 16; abundance: many; d_gene: NA; j_gene: TRBJ2-2; v_gene: TRBV28
CDR3nt: TGTGCCAGCAGGGACGGCTATGGCTACACCTTC; CDR3aa: CASRDGYGYTF; len: 11; abundance: many; d_gene: NA; j_gene: TRBJ1-2; v_gene: TRBV3-1
CDR3nt: TGTGCCAGCAGCCGAGACTGGACATCCACCACTGAAGCTTTCTTT; CDR3aa: CASSRDWTSTTEAFF; len: 15; abundance: many; d_gene: NA; j_gene: TRBJ1-1; v_gene: TRBV4-2
CDR3nt: TGTGCCAGCAGTAAAGGAGGGACAGAAAACACCGGGGAGCTGTTTTTT; CDR3aa: CASSKGGTENTGELFF; len: 16; abundance: NA; d_gene: NA; j_gene: TRBJ2-2; v_gene: TRBV6-1
CDR3nt: TGTGCCAGCACGAGGAGAGGGCAGGGGGCTCTGAACACTGAAGCTTTCTTT; CDR3aa: CASTRRGQGALNTEAFF; len: 17; abundance: many; d_gene: TRBD1; j_gene: TRBJ1-1; v_gene: TRBV28
CDR3nt: TGTGCCAGCAGCTTCAGGAACCCGGGACGGTATAATTCACCCCTCCACTTT; CDR3aa: CASSFRNPGRYNSPLHF; len: 17; abundance: many; d_gene: NA; j_gene: TRBJ1-6; v_gene: TRBV7-3
CDR3nt: TGTGCCAGCAGTTTTGGGGAGGCCTACGAGCAGTACTTC; CDR3aa: CASSFGEAYEQYF; len: 13; abundance: many; d_gene: NA; j_gene: TRBJ2-7; v_gene: TRBV27
CDR3nt: TGTGCCAGTAGTATCGGCATCCACAGCTATGGCTACACCTTC; CDR3aa: CASSIGIHSYGYTF; len: 14; abundance: few; d_gene: NA; j_gene: TRBJ1-2; v_gene: TRBV19
CDR3nt: TGTGCCATCAGTGAGTCGACCCGGGACACTGAAGCTTTCTTT; CDR3aa: CAISESTRDTEAFF; len: 14; abundance: many; d_gene: NA; j_gene: TRBJ1-1; v_gene: TRBV10-3
CDR3nt: TGTGCCAGCAGCCAAGTAGGGCTAGCGGCCCTCGGGGAGACCCAGTACTTC; CDR3aa: CASSQVGLAALGETQYF; len: 17; abundance: many; d_gene: TRBD2; j_gene: TRBJ2-5; v_gene: TRBV4-2
CDR3nt: TGTGCCAGCAGGTGGGACAGGGTATCCAATGAGCAGTTCTTC; CDR3aa: CASRWDRVSNEQFF; len: 14; abundance: many; d_gene: TRBD1; j_gene: TRBJ2-1; v_gene: TRBV5-5
CDR3nt: TGCGCCAGCAGCTTGGCGACGGGGGCTCTTGGTGAGCAGTTCTTC; CDR3aa: CASSLATGALGEQFF; len: 15; abundance: many; d_gene: NA; j_gene: TRBJ2-1; v_gene: TRBV5-1
CDR3nt: TGTGCCAGCAGGGCGGGGTCGGGGAGCGACTATGGCTACACCTTC; CDR3aa: CASRAGSGSDYGYTF; len: 15; abundance: many; d_gene: NA; j_gene: TRBJ1-2; v_gene: TRBV2
CDR3nt: TGTGCCAGCAGTTTGGGTAGCGGGGGGCCAATAGGCGAGCAGTACTTC; CDR3aa: CASSLGSGGPIGEQYF; len: 16; abundance: many; d_gene: TRBD2; j_gene: TRBJ2-7; v_gene: TRBV12-3/TRBV12-4
CDR3nt: TGCGCCAGCAGCTTTCGGACTAGCGGGTCCTACGAGCAGTACTTC; CDR3aa: CASSFRTSGSYEQYF; len: 15; abundance: many; d_gene: TRBD2; j_gene: TRBJ2-7; v_gene: TRBV5-1
CDR3nt: TGTGCCAGCAGCTTTTTTGAAAAATGGGGAGAGACCCAGTACTTC; CDR3aa: CASSFFEKWGETQYF; len: 15; abundance: many; d_gene: NA; j_gene: TRBJ2-5; v_gene: TRBV11-2
CDR3nt: TGTGCCACCAAAGCGGGAAGGGCGAACACCGGGGAGCTGTTTTTT; CDR3aa: CATKAGRANTGELFF; len: 15; abundance: NA; d_gene: TRBD2; j_gene: TRBJ2-2; v_gene: TRBV15
CDR3nt: TGTGCCAGCAGCTTGGTCAGGGCCCAAGATACGCAGTATTTT; CDR3aa: CASSLVRAQDTQYF; len: 14; abundance: NA; d_gene: NA; j_gene: TRBJ2-3; v_gene: TRBV5-4
CDR3nt: TGTGCCGGGGGACTAGCGGGGCAGCCCACAGATACGCAGTATTTT; CDR3aa: CAGGLAGQPTDTQYF; len: 15; abundance: many; d_gene: NA; j_gene: TRBJ2-3; v_gene: TRBV3-2
CDR3nt: TGTGCCACCAGTGATTTGGGCGCGGATGGCTACACCTTC; CDR3aa: CATSDLGADGYTF; len: 13; abundance: many; d_gene: NA; j_gene: TRBJ1-2; v_gene: TRBV24-1
CDR3nt: TGTGCCAGCACCCTTTGGGCGGGAGAGCCCAACAATGAGCAGTTCTTC; CDR3aa: CASTLWAGEPNNEQFF; len: 16; abundance: many; d_gene: TRBD2; j_gene: TRBJ2-1; v_gene: TRBV5-5
CDR3nt: TGTGCCAGCAGTGTCGGAGGCAGGGGTAATGAAAAACTGTTTTTT; CDR3aa: CASSVGGRGNEKLFF; len: 15; abundance: many; d_gene: NA; j_gene: TRBJ1-4; v_gene: TRBV6-1